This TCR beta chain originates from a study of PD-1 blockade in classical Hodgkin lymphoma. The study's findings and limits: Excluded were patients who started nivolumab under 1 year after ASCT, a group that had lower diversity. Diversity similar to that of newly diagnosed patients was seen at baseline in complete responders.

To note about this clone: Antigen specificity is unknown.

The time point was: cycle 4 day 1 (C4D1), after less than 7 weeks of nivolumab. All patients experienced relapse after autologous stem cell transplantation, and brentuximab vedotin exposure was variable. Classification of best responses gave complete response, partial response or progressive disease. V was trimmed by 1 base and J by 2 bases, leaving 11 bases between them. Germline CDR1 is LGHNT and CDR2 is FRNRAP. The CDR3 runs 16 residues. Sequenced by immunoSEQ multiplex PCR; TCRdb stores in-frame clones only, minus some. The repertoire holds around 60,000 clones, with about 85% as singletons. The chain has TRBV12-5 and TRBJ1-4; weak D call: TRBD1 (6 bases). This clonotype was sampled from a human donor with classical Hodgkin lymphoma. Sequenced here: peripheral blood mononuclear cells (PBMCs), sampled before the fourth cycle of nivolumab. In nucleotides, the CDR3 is TGTGCTAGTGGTTTGGACTCCAGGGGTACTAATGAAAAACTGTTTTTT. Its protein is CASGLDSRGTNEKLFF.